The 18 T cell receptor beta chains below come from one sample, sequenced in a study of a mutant IDH1 vaccine in newly diagnosed glioma. Sequencing used immunoSEQ multiplex PCR; TCRdb keeps in-frame clones, though not all of them. The table has about 16,000 clones, 80% seen once; the top ten hold 9% to 10%. The time point was: baseline, week 1 (first vaccination visit). Treatment defined: pre-vaccination baseline after standard-of-care therapy. Sequenced material: PBMCs, taken from a glioma patient treated with radiotherapy, temozolomide or both. Receptor source: a man aged 35-49 years with glioma.

The sample holds one count of this clone. V and J are TRBV27 and TRBJ2-2, with a possible D match to TRBD1 (6 bases). Germline CDR1 is MNHEY and CDR2 is SMNVEV (reference sequence). The length of the CDR3 is 17 residues. The V and J ends lost 9 bases and 6 bases respectively, with 26 bases between them. The CDR3 sequence: CASIPLSNRDRPGELFF. DNA of the CDR3: TGTGCCAGTATACCCCTTTCAAACAGGGATCGCCCCGGGGAGCTGTTTTTT.

V is TRBV7-9 and J is TRBJ2-5, with D possibly being TRBD2 (5 bases). The CDR3 has 16 residues. Germline-derived CDR1 and CDR2 are SEHNR and FQNEAQ (reference sequence). V was pared by 5 bases and J by 5 bases, with 21 bases between. The CDR3 bases are TGTGCCAGCAGCCGCCGGGGAGTAGAGGTTGGGGAGACCCAGTACTTC. This encodes CASSRRGVEVGETQYF.

The V and J genes are TRBV25-1 and TRBJ2-3, with 13 bases identical to TRBD2. Germline CDR1 MGHDK, CDR2 SYGVNS. The junction had 6 bases not matched to a gene; V was cut back by 3 bases and J by 0 bases. The CDR3 runs to 18 residues. The CDR3 sequence is CASSDTSGRARSTDTQYF. The CDR3 bases are TGTGCCAGCAGTGATACTAGCGGGAGGGCCCGGAGCACAGATACGCAGTATTTT.

The chain carries TRBV7-6 and TRBJ1-1; no clear D. From germline, CDR1 is SGHVS and CDR2 FNYEAQ. This CDR3 contains 13 residues. The V gene lost 3 bases and the J gene lost 6 bases, with 11 bases spanning the gap. The CDR3 region is CASSLVGDAEAFF. In nucleotides, the CDR3 is TGTGCCAGCAGCTTGGTGGGTGACGCTGAAGCTTTCTTT.

This clone showed up just a few times. This sequence joins TRBV28 and TRBJ2-1; tentatively, D is TRBD2 (5 bases). In germline, CDR1 is MDHEN, CDR2 SYDVKM. Trimming left V 5 bases short and J 10 bases short, with 15 bases between. The CDR3 consists of 13 residues. CDR3: CASSSTRTGEQFF. CDR3 in DNA: TGTGCCAGCAGTAGTACTAGGACTGGGGAGCAGTTCTTC.

This chain links TRBV4-2 with TRBJ2-1; 12 positions match TRBD2. The CDR3 totals 15 residues. CDR1 and CDR2 (germline): LGHNA, YNFKEQ. J was trimmed by 6 bases and V by 4 bases; bases with no gene match: 4. The CDR3 sequence: CASSPRLAGVNEQFF. CDR3 nucleotides: TGTGCCAGCAGCCCAAGACTAGCGGGAGTCAATGAGCAGTTCTTC.

V is TRBV6-4 and J is TRBJ1-1, with 7 bases matching TRBD1. The junction had 7 bases not matched to a gene; V was cut back by 4 bases and J by 5 bases. The CDR3 spans 14 residues. Germline lookup yields CDR1 MRHNA and CDR2 SNTAGT. The CDR3 nucleotides are TGTGCCAGCAGTGCTGACAGGGCTTCAACTGAAGCTTTCTTT. This codes for CASSADRASTEAFF.

This chain links TRBV13 with TRBJ2-4; the D is unclear. Per germline, CDR1 PRHDT and CDR2 FYEKMQ (reference sequence). The CDR3 has 14 amino acids. Trimming left V 1 base short and J 0 bases short, with 4 bases between. The CDR3 sequence: CASSLAQAKNIQYF. CDR3 in DNA: TGTGCCAGCAGCTTAGCACAAGCCAAAAACATTCAGTACTTC. The full variable domain, with the rest looked up from reference TRBV13 and TRBJ2-4, is AAGVIQSPRHLIKEKRETATLKCYPIPRHDTVYWYQQGPGQDPQFLISFYEKMQSDKGSIPDRFSAQQFSDYHSELNMSSLELGDSALYFCASSLAQAKNIQYFGAGTRLSVL.

This clone was seen more than once but under ten times. J is TRBJ1-3 and V is TRBV7-8; D perhaps matches TRBD1 (6 bases). This CDR3 is 15 amino acids long. V was trimmed by 5 bases and J by 0 bases, leaving 11 bases between them. Germline CDR1 SGHVS, CDR2 FQNEAQ. The CDR3 DNA reads as TGTGCCAGCAGCCTAGGGACATCCTCTGGAAACACCATATATTTT. Encoded protein: CASSLGTSSGNTIYF.

This clone came up a few times. This chain joins TRBV2 and TRBJ2-2; D is perhaps TRBD2 (6 bases). The CDR3 sequence is 15 residues long. The V gene's germline CDR1 is SNHLY and CDR2 FYNNEI. Trimming left V 6 bases short and J 3 bases short, with 14 bases between. CDR3 in amino acids: CASRGGTDHTGELFF. Written as DNA, the CDR3 is TGTGCCAGCAGGGGGGGAACAGATCACACCGGGGAGCTGTTTTTT.

V is TRBV6-5 and J is TRBJ2-7; D possibly corresponds to TRBD2 (5 bases). Germline-derived CDR1 and CDR2 are MNHEY and SVGAGI. The length of the CDR3 is 15 residues. The V end lost 8 bases, the J end lost 4 bases, and 21 bases lay between the germline ends. The CDR3 bases are TGTGCCAGCGGCCCCCCGGGGAAGACGGGATACGAGCAGTACTTC. This encodes CASGPPGKTGYEQYF.

V is TRBV4-1 and J is TRBJ2-2, with D possibly being TRBD1 or TRBD2 (6 bases each). This CDR3 contains 16 residues. Trimming pared 3 bases from V and 2 bases from J, leaving 13 bases between. Germline assignment: CDR1 MGHRA and CDR2 YSYEKL. The CDR3 DNA sequence: TGCGCCAGCAGCCAGGGCCGGGGGCTAAACACCGGGGAGCTGTTTTTT. This translates into CASSQGRGLNTGELFF.

The rearrangement joins TRBV6-1 to TRBJ1-5, with TRBD1 matching over 9 bases. The CDR3 runs 14 residues. CDR1 is MNHNS, CDR2 SASEGT, per germline. V shed 6 bases and J 4 bases; nucleotides not matched to a gene: 4. CDR3 in amino acids: CASRDRGSNQPQHF. The CDR3 DNA sequence: TGTGCCAGCAGGGACAGGGGCTCTAATCAGCCCCAGCATTTT.

A single count supports this clone. The junction departs from germline at one end; a sequencing error may be responsible. In the same sample, other DNA sequences code for this CDR3. The chain couples TRBV7-9 to TRBJ1-1, with D perhaps matching TRBD1 (6 bases). Germline CDR1 SEHNR, CDR2 FQNEAQ (reference sequence). The CDR3 sequence is 16 residues long. CDR3 protein: CASSLAVVKGDDEAFF. As DNA, the CDR3 is TGTGCCAGCAGCCTAGCGGTCGTGAAGGGGGACGATGAAGCTTTCTTT.

The rearrangement joins TRBV7-8 to TRBJ1-2, with no clear D. From germline, CDR1 is SGHVS and CDR2 FQNEAQ. CDR3 length equals 14 residues. Trimming shortened V by 5 bases and J by 2 bases, and 12 bases separated the two germline ends. Here the CDR3 DNA reads TGTGCCAGCAGCCAACTTAGAGAAAACTATGGCTACACCTTC. This codes for CASSQLRENYGYTF.

The rearrangement joins TRBV12-5 to TRBJ2-7, with 15 bases matching TRBD2. Per germline, CDR1 LGHNT and CDR2 FRNRAP. The CDR3 has 23 residues. V trimming: 1 base; J trimming: 7 bases; junction bases outside the gene matches: 26. CDR3 nucleotides: TGTGCTAGTGGTTTGGGGGCACGGGACTCCGGGACTAGCGGGAGGAAGCTGGCGAGGGAGCAGTACTTC. Translating it yields CASGLGARDSGTSGRKLAREQYF.

The rearrangement links TRBV7-8 to TRBJ1-4, with D tentatively TRBD1 (5 bases). This CDR3 is built from 14 residues. V gave up 5 bases and J gave up 8 bases, with 15 bases separating them. Germline loops: CDR1 SGHVS, CDR2 FQNEAQ. The CDR3 DNA reads as TGTGCCAGCAGCCCAGGTTGGGGGGGAGAAAAACTGTTTTTT. Amino acid sequence: CASSPGWGGEKLFF.

This chain joins TRBV7-2 and TRBJ2-1, with TRBD2 matching 10 bases. The CDR3 covers 14 residues. With 6 bases clipped from V and 4 bases from J, the junction kept 3 bases outside the gene matches. Germline V gives CDR1 SGHTA, CDR2 FQGNSA. The CDR3 protein is CASSPSGGYNEQFF. CDR3 coding DNA: TGTGCCAGCAGTCCTAGCGGGGGTTACAATGAGCAGTTCTTC.